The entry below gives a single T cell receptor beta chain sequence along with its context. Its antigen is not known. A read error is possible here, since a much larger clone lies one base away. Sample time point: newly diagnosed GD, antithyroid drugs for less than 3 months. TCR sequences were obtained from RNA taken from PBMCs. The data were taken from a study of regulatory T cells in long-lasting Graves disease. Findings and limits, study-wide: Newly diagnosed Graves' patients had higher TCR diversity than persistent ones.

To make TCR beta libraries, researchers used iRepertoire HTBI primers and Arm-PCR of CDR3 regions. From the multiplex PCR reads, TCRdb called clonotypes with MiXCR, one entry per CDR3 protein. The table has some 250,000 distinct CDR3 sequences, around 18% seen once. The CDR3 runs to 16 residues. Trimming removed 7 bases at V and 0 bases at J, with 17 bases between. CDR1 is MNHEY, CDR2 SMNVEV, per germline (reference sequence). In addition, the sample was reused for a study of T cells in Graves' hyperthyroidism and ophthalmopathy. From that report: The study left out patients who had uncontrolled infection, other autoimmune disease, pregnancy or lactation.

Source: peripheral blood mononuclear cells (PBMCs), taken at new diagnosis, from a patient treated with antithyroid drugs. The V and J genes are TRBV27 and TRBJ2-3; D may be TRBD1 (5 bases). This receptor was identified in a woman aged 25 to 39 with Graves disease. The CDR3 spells CASNYLQGQSTDTQYF. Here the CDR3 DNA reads TGTGCCAGCAATTACCTGCAGGGTCAAAGCACAGATACGCAGTATTTT.